The text below deals with one T cell receptor (beta chain). Its antigen is still unknown. The data derive from a study of monozygotic twins with inflammatory bowel disease. CDR3 length: 16 residues. Germline V gives CDR1 SGDLS, CDR2 YYNGEE. Study observations and caveats: IBD patients displayed reduced TCRbeta diversity (inverse Simpson) when set against healthy co-twins.

For each CDR3 protein, TCRdb gives one entry from its re-call of the 5' RACE reads, without DNA. The sample includes approximately 400,000 distinct CDR3 sequences. The sample consisted of blood. J is TRBJ2-1 and V is TRBV9; TCRdb gives TRBD1 as the D gene, but with no DNA this cannot be confirmed. The receptor comes from a human donor with ulcerative colitis or Crohn's disease, or a healthy co-twin of an affected twin (not recorded which). CDR3 in amino acids: CASSIKKGAAVNEQFF.